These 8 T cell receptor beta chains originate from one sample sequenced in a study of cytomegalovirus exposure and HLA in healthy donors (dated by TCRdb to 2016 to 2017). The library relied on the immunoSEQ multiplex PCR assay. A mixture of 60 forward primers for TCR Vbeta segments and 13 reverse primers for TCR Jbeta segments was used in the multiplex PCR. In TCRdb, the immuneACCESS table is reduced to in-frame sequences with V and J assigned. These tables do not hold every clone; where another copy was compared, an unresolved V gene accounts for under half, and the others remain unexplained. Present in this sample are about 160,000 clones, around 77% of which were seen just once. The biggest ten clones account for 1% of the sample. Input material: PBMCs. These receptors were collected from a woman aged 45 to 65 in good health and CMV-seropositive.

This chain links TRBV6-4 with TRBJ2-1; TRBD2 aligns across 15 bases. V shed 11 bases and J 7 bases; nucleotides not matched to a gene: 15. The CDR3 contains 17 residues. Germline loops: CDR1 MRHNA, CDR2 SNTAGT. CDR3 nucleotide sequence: TGTGCCTCCGCGAGGACTAGCGGGGGGGCTGGAGGGAATGAGCAGTTCTTC. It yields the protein CASARTSGGAGGNEQFF.

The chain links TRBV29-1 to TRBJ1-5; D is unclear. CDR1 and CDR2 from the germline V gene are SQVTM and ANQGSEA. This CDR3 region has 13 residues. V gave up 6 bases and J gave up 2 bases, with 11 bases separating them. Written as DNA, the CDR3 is TGCAGCGTCGGGTGGGTGGGCAATCAGCCCCAGCATTTT. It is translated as CSVGWVGNQPQHF. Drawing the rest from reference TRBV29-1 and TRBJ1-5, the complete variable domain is SAVISQKPSRDICQRGTSLTIQCQVDSQVTMMFWYRQQPGQSLTLIATANQGSEATYESGFVIDKFPISRPNLTFSTLTVSNMSPEDSSIYLCSVGWVGNQPQHFGDGTRLSIL.

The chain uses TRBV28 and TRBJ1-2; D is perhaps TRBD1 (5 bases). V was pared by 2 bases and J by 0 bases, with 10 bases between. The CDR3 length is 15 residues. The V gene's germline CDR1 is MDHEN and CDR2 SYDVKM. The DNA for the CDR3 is TGTGCCAGCAGTTTACGGGGGTCAGCTAACTATGGCTACACCTTC. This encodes CASSLRGSANYGYTF.

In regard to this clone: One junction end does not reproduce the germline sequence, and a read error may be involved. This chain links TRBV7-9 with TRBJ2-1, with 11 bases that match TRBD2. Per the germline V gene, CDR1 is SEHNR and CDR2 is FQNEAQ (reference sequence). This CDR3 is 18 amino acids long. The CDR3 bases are TGTTCCAGCAGCGGCGAGGCTAGCGGGGGGTTTGCGGACGATGAGCAGTTCTTC. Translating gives CSSSGEASGGFADDEQFF.

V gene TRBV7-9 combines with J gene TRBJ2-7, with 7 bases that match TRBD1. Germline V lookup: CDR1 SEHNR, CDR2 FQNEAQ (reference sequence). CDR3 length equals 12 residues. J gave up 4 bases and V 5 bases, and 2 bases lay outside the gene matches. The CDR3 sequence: CASSIQGYEQYF. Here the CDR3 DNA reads TGTGCCAGCAGCATACAGGGGTACGAGCAGTACTTC. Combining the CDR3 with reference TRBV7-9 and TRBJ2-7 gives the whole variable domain DTGVSQNPRHKITKRGQNVTFRCDPISEHNRLYWYRQTLGQGPEFLTYFQNEAQLEKSRLLSDRFSAERPKGSFSTLEIQRTEQGDSAMYLCASSIQGYEQYFGPGTRLTVT.

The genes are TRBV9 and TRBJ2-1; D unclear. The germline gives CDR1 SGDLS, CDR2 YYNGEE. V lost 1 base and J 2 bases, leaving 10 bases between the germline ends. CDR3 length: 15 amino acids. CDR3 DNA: TGTGCCAGCAGCGTACCTCCGGAGCCCTACAATGAGCAGTTCTTC. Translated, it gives CASSVPPEPYNEQFF.

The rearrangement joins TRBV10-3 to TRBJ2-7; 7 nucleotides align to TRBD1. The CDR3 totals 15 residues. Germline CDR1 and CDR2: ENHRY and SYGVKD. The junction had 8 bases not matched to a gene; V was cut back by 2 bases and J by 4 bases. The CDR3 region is CAISEPGTVLYEQYF. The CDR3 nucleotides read TGTGCCATCAGTGAGCCCGGGACAGTACTTTACGAGCAGTACTTC.

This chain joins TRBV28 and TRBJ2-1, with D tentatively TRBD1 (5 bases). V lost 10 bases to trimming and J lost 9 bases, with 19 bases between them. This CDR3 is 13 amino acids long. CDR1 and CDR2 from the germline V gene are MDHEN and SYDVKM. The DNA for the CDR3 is TGTGCCACCGAATCTCCGGGTAGGGGTGAGCAGTTCTTC. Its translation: CATESPGRGEQFF. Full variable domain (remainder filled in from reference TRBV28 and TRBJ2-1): DVKVTQSSRYLVKRTGEKVFLECVQDMDHENMFWYRQDPGLGLRLIYFSYDVKMKEKGDIPEGYSVSREKKERFSLILESASTNQTSMYLCATESPGRGEQFFGPGTRLTVL.